This TCR beta chain is from a study of coeliac disease. About the research overall: Each coeliac patient was active, refractory type I, or diet-controlled.

Whole-study results and caveats: In active celiac disease, intraepithelial and lamina propria TRB and TRG repertoires were less clonal than controls. Most TRB amino acid sequences occurred in only one sample.

CDR3 length equals 16 residues. CDR1 is SNHLY, CDR2 FYNNEI, per germline. V shed 6 bases, J shed 4 bases, and the junction held 6 bases outside the gene matches. Sequencing used one aliquot of roughly 510,000 cells per fraction. There are a few counts of this clone. Antigen unknown. TCRdb keeps only in-frame clones here, not all; method: immunoSEQ multiplex PCR. The table lists under 2,500 clones, around 62% of them singletons. The chain has TRBV2 and TRBJ2-1; TRBD2 aligns across 13 bases. This receptor was identified in a woman in her seventies with celiac disease on a gluten-free diet. The sample was intraepithelial lymphocytes from the gut. The DNA of the CDR3 is TGTGCCAGCAGGGGGGGACTAGCGGGACGATACAATGAGCAGTTCTTC. It translates to CASRGGLAGRYNEQFF.